This T cell receptor beta chain came from a study of blood T cell repertoires in COVID-19. About the study: COVID-19 samples collected from the United States, Italy and Spain covered acute and convalescent phases. Nucleic acid was either cDNA or gDNA, and it came from T cells, B-cell-depleted T cells, or PBMCs.

As originally analysed: Amplification from reference gene primers served as the basis for estimated nucleated cell counts. Method: immunoSEQ multiplex PCR; TCRdb's copy keeps in-frame clones and lacks some. The V and J calls and the clone size are those of that table, but D and trimming were determined from the DNA. The data contain over 45,000 clones, 88% of them singletons. This clone appeared a few times. The length of the CDR3 is 15 residues. V lost 0 bases and J lost 4; bases outside the gene matches: 3. CDR1 and CDR2 (germline): MGHRA, YSYEKL. The TCR comes from a man in his sixties with active COVID-19. Sequencing used peripheral blood. This chain connects TRBV4-1 to TRBJ1-5; 7 positions agree with TRBD1. CDR3 nucleotide sequence: TGCGCCAGCAGCCAAGAGCTACAGGGGAATCAGCCCCAGCATTTT. Translating it yields CASSQELQGNQPQHF.